This passage covers 18 T cell receptor beta chains from one sample sequenced in a study of blood T cell repertoires in COVID-19. TCRdb's table, derived via immunoSEQ multiplex PCR, lists solely in-frame clones and lacks some. The data contain more than 200,000 clones, around 90% of them singletons. The sequenced sample consisted of PBMCs or T cells enriched from blood (not recorded which). The source of these receptors is a man aged 25-45 years in a cohort exposed to, infected with or recovered from COVID-19 (not recorded which).

This chain links TRBV24-1 with TRBJ2-1, with a possible D match to TRBD1 (5 bases). The CDR3 loop spans 12 amino acids. CDR1 is KGHDR and CDR2 is SFDVKD in the germline V gene. V was pared by 3 bases and J by 10 bases, with 9 bases between. For the CDR3, the DNA is TGTGCCACCAGTGATCCACCAGGGGAGCAGTTCTTC. Translation: CATSDPPGEQFF.

This clone was detected only once. The chain carries TRBV28 and TRBJ1-4, with D possibly being TRBD1 (6 bases). The CDR3 covers 16 residues. CDR1 and CDR2 (germline): MDHEN, SYDVKM. Trimming removed 4 bases at V and 6 bases at J, with 18 bases between. The DNA of the CDR3 is TGTGCCAGCAGTTGGACAGTCCAAGCTGAGGATGAAAAACTGTTTTTT. It translates to CASSWTVQAEDEKLFF.

The chain has TRBV5-1 and TRBJ2-1; 9 positions match TRBD1. With 4 bases clipped from V and 8 bases from J, the junction kept 13 bases outside the gene matches. The CDR3 is 16 amino acids. Looked up from germline, CDR1 is SGHRS and CDR2 is YFSETQ. The CDR3 reads CASSELRDRARHEQFF. The DNA of the CDR3 is TGCGCCAGCAGCGAACTCCGGGACAGGGCGAGACATGAGCAGTTCTTC.

This chain connects TRBV19 to TRBJ2-3, with D tentatively TRBD1 (6 bases). Germline V gene sequence: CDR1 LNHDA, CDR2 SQIVND (reference sequence). V was shortened by 2 bases and J by 0 bases, with 12 bases between the two germline ends. The CDR3 spans 16 residues. The DNA of the CDR3 is TGTGCCAGTAGTATAAACAGGGCCTCTAGCACAGATACGCAGTATTTT. Its protein product is CASSINRASSTDTQYF.

The chain couples TRBV29-1 to TRBJ2-7; D unclear. The CDR3 runs to 13 residues. CDR1 and CDR2 (germline): SQVTM, ANQGSEA. Trimming cost V 6 bases and J 0 bases, with 12 bases left between them. This chain's CDR3 is CSVYKETSYEQYF. The CDR3 nucleotides are TGCAGCGTCTACAAGGAGACCTCCTACGAGCAGTACTTC.

In this sample, this clone turned up once. At one boundary the junction diverges from the germline segment, which might be a read error. CDR3 coding DNA: TGTGCCAGCAGGTTAGTAAAAGCCCGGGACAACTTAGGGGAAAAACTGTTTTTT. Its translation is CASRLVKARDNLGEKLFF. The rearrangement uses TRBV11-3 and TRBJ1-4; D is perhaps TRBD1 (6 bases). This CDR3 has 18 amino acids. CDR1 and CDR2 (germline): SGHNT, YENEEA.

This rearrangement joins TRBV5-4 to TRBJ1-1; D is perhaps TRBD1 (5 bases). The V gene lost 0 bases and the J gene lost 3 bases, with 12 bases spanning the gap. The CDR3 loop spans 15 amino acids. CDR1 is SGHNT and CDR2 is YYREEE in the germline V gene (reference sequence). CDR3 sequence reads: CASSLADRVHTEAFF. The CDR3 DNA follows: TGTGCCAGCAGCTTGGCAGACAGAGTCCACACTGAAGCTTTCTTT.

The chain uses TRBV4-1 and TRBJ2-7; TRBD1 agrees at 7 bases. CDR3 size: 15 residues. With 0 bases clipped from V and 5 bases from J, the junction kept 7 bases outside the gene matches. Per the germline V gene, CDR1 is MGHRA and CDR2 is YSYEKL. The CDR3 DNA follows: TGCGCCAGCAGCCAAGAGCAGACAGGGACCCACGAGCAGTACTTC. Its translation is CASSQEQTGTHEQYF.

The chain has TRBV7-8 and TRBJ2-7; D possibly corresponds to TRBD2 (6 bases). Germline V lookup: CDR1 SGHVS, CDR2 FQNEAQ. The CDR3 extends over 14 amino acids. V gave up 1 base and J gave up 7 bases, with 14 bases separating them. CDR3 residues: CASSLGGNVGEQYF. The CDR3 DNA reads TGTGCCAGCAGCTTAGGCGGGAATGTGGGAGAGCAGTACTTC.

The chain uses TRBV28 and TRBJ2-3; 7 positions agree with TRBD1. The germline gives CDR1 MDHEN, CDR2 SYDVKM. V trimming: 10 bases; J trimming: 2 bases; junction bases outside the gene matches: 18. The CDR3 covers 17 residues. This CDR3 is CAIRRDRVGWITDTQYF. As DNA, the CDR3 is TGTGCCATTCGCCGTGACAGGGTAGGGTGGATCACAGATACGCAGTATTTT. Together with reference TRBV28 and TRBJ2-3, the CDR3 gives the full variable domain: DVKVTQSSRYLVKRTGEKVFLECVQDMDHENMFWYRQDPGLGLRLIYFSYDVKMKEKGDIPEGYSVSREKKERFSLILESASTNQTSMYLCAIRRDRVGWITDTQYFGPGTRLTVL.

The chain uses TRBV28 and TRBJ2-3; 7 nucleotides agree with TRBD2. Germline V gene lookup returns CDR1 MDHEN and CDR2 SYDVKM. Trimming cost V 6 bases and J 5 bases; bases outside gene matches: 17. The CDR3 is 17 residues long. CDR3 sequence reads: CASSSPRAASGRDTQYF. The CDR3 DNA is TGTGCCAGCAGCTCGCCAAGGGCGGCTAGCGGACGAGATACGCAGTATTTT.

This chain uses TRBV4-3 with TRBJ1-2; 10 bases fit TRBD1. The length of the CDR3 is 14 residues. In germline, CDR1 is LGHNA, CDR2 YSLEER. V was clipped by 0 bases and J by 8 bases; unmatched bases: 3. CDR3 residues: CASSQEDRGRGYTF. DNA of the CDR3: TGCGCCAGCAGCCAAGAGGACAGGGGGAGGGGCTACACCTTC.

This clone appeared a single time. V is TRBV28 and J is TRBJ2-7, with D possibly being TRBD1 (5 bases). Germline CDR1 and CDR2: MDHEN and SYDVKM. The CDR3 sequence is 15 residues long. Trimming removed 3 bases at V and 4 bases at J, with 16 bases between. The CDR3 DNA sequence: TGTGCCAGCAGTTTCTCCCAGGGTGGCTTGTACGAGCAGTACTTC. Translation: CASSFSQGGLYEQYF. The full variable domain, rest sourced from reference TRBV28 and TRBJ2-7, is DVKVTQSSRYLVKRTGEKVFLECVQDMDHENMFWYRQDPGLGLRLIYFSYDVKMKEKGDIPEGYSVSREKKERFSLILESASTNQTSMYLCASSFSQGGLYEQYFGPGTRLTVT.

The chain employs TRBV27 and TRBJ1-2; 8 nucleotides agree with TRBD1. This CDR3 is 13 amino acids long. Unmatched junction bases numbered 6, after V lost 6 bases and J lost 6 bases. Germline CDR1 MNHEY, CDR2 SMNVEV (reference sequence). The DNA for the CDR3 is TGTGCCAGCAGCTCAGGGGGCGATCATGGCTACACCTTC. Its translation: CASSSGGDHGYTF.

This sequence joins TRBV6-1 and TRBJ1-2; D possibly corresponds to TRBD1 (5 bases). This CDR3 contains 13 residues. The ends were cut back, 3 bases at V and 4 bases at J, with 9 bases in the middle. The V gene's germline CDR1 is MNHNS and CDR2 SASEGT. The CDR3 region has the DNA TGTGCCAGCAGTGACGTCGGGGGCTATGGCTACACCTTC. This encodes CASSDVGGYGYTF.

The V gene is TRBV27, the J gene TRBJ2-7; tentatively, D is TRBD2 (6 bases). The CDR3 spans 15 residues. Trimming shortened V by 0 bases and J by 3 bases, and 12 bases separated the two germline ends. Germline CDR1 is MNHEY and CDR2 is SMNVEV (reference sequence). The CDR3 region is CASSLSSGANYEQYF. DNA of the CDR3: TGTGCCAGCAGTTTATCTTCGGGAGCAAACTACGAGCAGTACTTC.

A single count supports this clone. The chain recombines TRBV27 with TRBJ2-7; 9 bases are shared with TRBD1. The CDR3 contains 14 residues. Germline-derived CDR1 and CDR2 are MNHEY and SMNVEV (reference sequence). V gave up 5 bases and J gave up 2 bases; unmatched junction bases: 4. The CDR3 nucleotides read TGTGCCAGCAGTCAGGACAGGGGAACCTACGAGCAGTACTTC. As protein: CASSQDRGTYEQYF.

The rearrangement joins TRBV27 to TRBJ2-2; D possibly corresponds to TRBD2 (6 bases). V gave up 6 bases and J gave up 5 bases, with 10 bases separating them. The CDR3 contains 13 residues. Germline V gives CDR1 MNHEY, CDR2 SMNVEV (reference sequence). CDR3 protein: CASSLSGTGELFF. The CDR3 region has the DNA TGTGCCAGCAGCTTAAGCGGGACCGGGGAGCTGTTTTTT.